These 17 T cell receptor beta chains came from one sample sequenced in a study of T cell responses to AZD1222 COVID-19 vaccine. Generated by immunoSEQ multiplex PCR, the TCRdb table keeps only in-frame clones and is missing some. Here the sample spans tens of thousands of clones, about 87% being singletons. Sample: peripheral blood, taken 28 days after the second AZD1222 dose. The receptors here all came from an adult who received the AZD1222 COVID-19 vaccine.

The chain combines TRBV6-1 with TRBJ1-5; no reliable D call. Germline lookup yields CDR1 MNHNS and CDR2 SASEGT. This CDR3 has 11 residues. Trimming cost V 3 bases and J 7 bases, with 4 bases left between them. CDR3 sequence (DNA): TGTGCCAGCAGTGAGGTCCAGCCCCAGCATTTT. Translated: CASSEVQPQHF.

The chain is built from TRBV11-3 and TRBJ2-1, with D unclear. The germline gives CDR1 SGHNT, CDR2 YENEEA. V was shortened by 5 bases and J by 0 bases, with 11 bases between the two germline ends. CDR3 length equals 15 residues. DNA of the CDR3: TGTGCCAGCAGCGGCGCCTTCGGCTCCTACAATGAGCAGTTCTTC. It encodes CASSGAFGSYNEQFF.

The chain links TRBV10-3 to TRBJ2-5; 8 positions match TRBD2. Germline values: CDR1 ENHRY, CDR2 SYGVKD. CDR3 size: 15 residues. Germline trimming cut 5 bases from V and 9 bases from J; bases unmatched to any gene: 14. The CDR3 coding sequence is TGTGCCATCAGTTCACTAGCGGAGCCTCAAACGGCCCAGTACTTC. It translates to CAISSLAEPQTAQYF.

The chain uses TRBV29-1 and TRBJ2-7, with 8 bases fitting TRBD2. The CDR3 is made up of 14 amino acids. J gave up 3 bases and V 4 bases, and 8 bases lay outside the gene matches. Germline assignment: CDR1 SQVTM and CDR2 ANQGSEA. CDR3 in DNA: TGCAGCGTTGGGGGGAGCGGGAGTGTCTACGAGCAGTACTTC. Translating it yields CSVGGSGSVYEQYF.

V is TRBV5-4 and J is TRBJ2-1, with TRBD1 identical over 7 bases. V shed 3 bases, J shed 6 bases, and the junction held 21 bases outside the gene matches. This CDR3 has 19 residues. Per germline, CDR1 SGHNT and CDR2 YYREEE (reference sequence). The CDR3: CASSSTTLHRGATPNEQFF. The CDR3 DNA reads as TGTGCCAGCAGCTCGACTACCCTCCACAGGGGTGCGACCCCCAATGAGCAGTTCTTC.

V and J are TRBV28 and TRBJ2-1; maybe TRBD2 (5 bases). The V end lost 8 bases, the J end lost 10 bases, and 15 bases lay between the germline ends. The CDR3 runs to 12 residues. CDR1 MDHEN and CDR2 SYDVKM come from the germline V gene. The CDR3 nucleotides read TGTGCCAGCGAAAGACGGGGTCTGGAGCAGTTCTTC. It translates to CASERRGLEQFF.

This clone was seen just once. The gene calls are TRBV6-2 or TRBV6-3 and TRBJ2-1, with D uncertain. Looked up from germline, CDR1 is MNHEY and CDR2 is SVGEGT. V shed 2 bases and J shed 10 bases, with 6 bases lying between them. The CDR3 consists of 11 residues. The CDR3 DNA reads TGTGCCAGCAGTTACGGTCCCGAGCAGTTCTTC. Encoded protein: CASSYGPEQFF.

This clone was found once. The gene calls are TRBV7-9 and TRBJ1-3; D gene unclear. The CDR3 is 12 residues long. CDR1 is SEHNR and CDR2 is FQNEAQ in the germline V gene (reference sequence). V was trimmed by 3 bases and J by 7 bases, leaving 7 bases between them. CDR3 bases: TGTGCCAGCAGCTTTGACATTAACACCATATATTTT. Translated, it gives CASSFDINTIYF.

This clone was observed once. The DNA for the CDR3 is TGTGCCAGCAGTTCCCAGGGGGGGAGCGCTGAAGCTTTCTTT. Translating gives CASSSQGGSAEAFF. The chain combines TRBV27 with TRBJ1-1, with 7 bases fitting TRBD1. Looked up from germline, CDR1 is MNHEY and CDR2 is SMNVEV (reference sequence). The CDR3 covers 14 residues. V was clipped by 4 bases and J by 6 bases; unmatched bases: 8.

This clone was observed a single time. V is TRBV6-4 and J is TRBJ2-1, with 7 positions matching TRBD2. CDR3 length: 16 amino acids. Germline-derived CDR1 and CDR2 are MRHNA and SNTAGT. The J segment lost 7 bases and the V segment lost 4 bases, leaving 13 bases of the junction unmatched. Here the CDR3 reads CASSGSGGARANEQFF. In nucleotides, the CDR3 is TGTGCCAGCAGTGGCTCGGGAGGTGCCAGGGCTAATGAGCAGTTCTTC.

The chain is built from TRBV28 and TRBJ2-1; possible D gene TRBD2, 6 bases. The CDR3 extends over 15 amino acids. Germline V gene lookup returns CDR1 MDHEN and CDR2 SYDVKM. V was pared by 3 bases and J by 5 bases, with 14 bases between. DNA of the CDR3: TGTGCCAGCAGTTTGGTAGCGGAGATAAACAATGAGCAGTTCTTC. This codes for CASSLVAEINNEQFF. The whole variable domain, filled in from reference TRBV28 and TRBJ2-1, reads DVKVTQSSRYLVKRTGEKVFLECVQDMDHENMFWYRQDPGLGLRLIYFSYDVKMKEKGDIPEGYSVSREKKERFSLILESASTNQTSMYLCASSLVAEINNEQFFGPGTRLTVL.

This chain connects TRBV7-9 to TRBJ2-1, with D possibly TRBD2 on 6 matching bases. V was trimmed by 5 bases and J by 4 bases, leaving 15 bases between them. Germline CDR1 SEHNR, CDR2 FQNEAQ (reference sequence). The CDR3 runs to 15 residues. The CDR3 here is CASSRGAAGYNEQFF. The DNA of the CDR3 is TGTGCCAGCAGCCGCGGGGCCGCAGGGTACAATGAGCAGTTCTTC. The whole variable domain, filled in from reference TRBV7-9 and TRBJ2-1, reads DTGVSQNPRHKITKRGQNVTFRCDPISEHNRLYWYRQTLGQGPEFLTYFQNEAQLEKSRLLSDRFSAERPKGSFSTLEIQRTEQGDSAMYLCASSRGAAGYNEQFFGPGTRLTVL.

This chain joins TRBV5-1 and TRBJ1-1; D is uncertain. Per the germline V gene, CDR1 is SGHRS and CDR2 is YFSETQ. Trimming removed 3 bases at V and 10 bases at J, with 16 bases between. CDR3 length: 13 residues. CDR3 DNA sequence: TGCGCCAGCAGCTGGAGCTCGGGGATGTTAGCTTTCTTT. This encodes CASSWSSGMLAFF.

In this sample, this clone turned up a few times. The genes are TRBV16 and TRBJ2-2; D possibly corresponds to TRBD2 (6 bases). CDR3 size: 16 residues. CDR1 and CDR2 (germline): KGHSY, FQNENV. Trimming took 1 base from V and 5 from J, leaving 14 bases between them. The DNA of the CDR3 is TGTGCCAGCAGCCAATTCTGGGGACTCGATACCGGGGAGCTGTTTTTT. Protein product: CASSQFWGLDTGELFF. The entire variable domain, with the rest obtained from reference TRBV16 and TRBJ2-2, is as follows: GEEVAQTPKHLVRGEGQKAKLYCAPIKGHSYVFWYQQVLKNEFKFLISFQNENVFDETGMPKERFSAKCLPNSPCSLEIQATKLEDSAVYFCASSQFWGLDTGELFFGEGSRLTVL.

The rearrangement links TRBV5-6 to TRBJ2-7; 11 nucleotides match TRBD2. Germline V gene lookup returns CDR1 SGHDT and CDR2 YYEEEE. Trimming removed 1 base from V and 7 bases from J; junction bases left unmatched: 10. This CDR3 region has 16 residues. CDR3 protein: CASSLLVAGGPGEQYF. The CDR3 DNA sequence: TGTGCCAGCAGCTTGTTGGTAGCGGGAGGGCCAGGGGAGCAGTACTTC.

The gene calls are TRBV7-2 and TRBJ2-1, with D possibly matching TRBD1 (5 bases). Looked up from germline, CDR1 is SGHTA and CDR2 is FQGNSA. Trimming removed 7 bases at V and 2 bases at J, with 15 bases between. CDR3 length: 15 residues. The chain's CDR3 is CASTRQAGTYNEQFF. The DNA of the CDR3 is TGTGCCAGCACTCGGCAGGCAGGGACCTACAATGAGCAGTTCTTC.

The V and J genes are TRBV11-2 and TRBJ2-1, with D unresolved. Trimming cost V 4 bases and J 15 bases, with 22 bases left between them. There are 14 residues in the CDR3. Germline V gives CDR1 SGHAT, CDR2 FQNNGV. CDR3 in DNA: TGTGCCAGCAGCTCCTCCGCTCCGGCTAGTAACAGGTTCTTC. Translation gives CASSSSAPASNRFF.